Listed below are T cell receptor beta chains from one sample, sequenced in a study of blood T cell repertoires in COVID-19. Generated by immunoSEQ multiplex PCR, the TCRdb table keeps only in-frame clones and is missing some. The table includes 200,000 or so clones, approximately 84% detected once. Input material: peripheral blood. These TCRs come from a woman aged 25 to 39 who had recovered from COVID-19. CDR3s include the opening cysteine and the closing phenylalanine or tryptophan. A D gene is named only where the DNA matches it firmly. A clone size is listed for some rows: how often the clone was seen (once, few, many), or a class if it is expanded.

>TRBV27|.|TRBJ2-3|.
CASSYGVGKNTQYF
TGTGCCAGCAGTTACGGGGTTGGTAAGAATACGCAGTATTTT
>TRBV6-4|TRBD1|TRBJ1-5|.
CASRGGQGRRGNQPQHF
TGTGCCAGCCGGGGGGGACAGGGAAGGAGGGGCAATCAGCCCCAGCATTTT
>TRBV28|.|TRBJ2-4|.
CASSPSDILAKNIQYF
TGTGCCAGCAGTCCCTCGGACATTCTGGCCAAAAACATTCAGTACTTC
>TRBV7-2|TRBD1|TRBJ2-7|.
CASSRRLGQGDYEQYF
TGTGCCAGCAGCCGGAGGCTCGGGCAGGGGGATTACGAGCAGTACTTC
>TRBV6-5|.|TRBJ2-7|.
CAEGATYEQYF
TGTGCCGAAGGGGCGACCTACGAGCAGTACTTC
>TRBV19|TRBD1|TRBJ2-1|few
CASSLRDRDYNEQFF
TGTGCCAGTAGTCTCCGGGACAGGGATTACAATGAGCAGTTCTTC
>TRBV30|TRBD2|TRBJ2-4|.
CAWRLAGETKNIQYF
TGTGCCTGGAGATTAGCGGGAGAGACCAAAAACATTCAGTACTTC
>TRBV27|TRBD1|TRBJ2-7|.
CASSTLGQGPYYEQYF
TGTGCCAGCAGTACCCTTGGACAGGGGCCGTACTACGAGCAGTACTTC
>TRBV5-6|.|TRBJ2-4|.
CASSEAAVLAKNIQYF
TGTGCCAGCAGCGAGGCAGCGGTCTTAGCCAAAAACATTCAGTACTTC
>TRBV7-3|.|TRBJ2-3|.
CASRTQGGTDTQYF
TGTGCCAGCAGAACTCAGGGTGGTACAGATACGCAGTATTTT
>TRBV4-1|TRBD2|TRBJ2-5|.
CASSQEGSSGSTETQYF
TGCGCCAGCAGCCAAGAGGGTAGTAGCGGGAGTACGGAGACCCAGTACTTC
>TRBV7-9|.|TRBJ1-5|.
CASSFDSSNQPQHF
TGTGCCAGCAGCTTCGACAGCAGCAATCAGCCCCAGCATTTT
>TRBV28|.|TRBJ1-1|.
CASSLRGTEAFF
TGTGCCAGCAGCTTAAGGGGTACTGAAGCTTTCTTT
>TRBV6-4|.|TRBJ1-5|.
CASLSRGSYSNQPQHF
TGTGCCAGCTTAAGCAGGGGCTCCTATAGCAATCAGCCCCAGCATTTT
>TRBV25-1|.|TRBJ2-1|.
CASAVAAAGLKDEQFF
TGTGCCTCAGCAGTGGCGGCCGCAGGGCTGAAGGATGAGCAGTTCTTC
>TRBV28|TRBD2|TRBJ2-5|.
CASSPGGFGEGETQYF
TGTGCCAGCAGCCCTGGGGGGTTTGGGGAGGGCGAGACCCAGTACTTC
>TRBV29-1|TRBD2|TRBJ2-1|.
CSALAGGRGEQFF
TGCAGCGCATTAGCGGGAGGGCGAGGTGAGCAGTTCTTC
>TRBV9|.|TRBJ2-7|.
CASSVGESSYEQYF
TGTGCCAGCAGCGTGGGCGAGAGCTCCTACGAGCAGTACTTC
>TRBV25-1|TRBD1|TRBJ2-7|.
CASGIQGYEQYF
TGTGCCAGCGGAATACAGGGGTACGAGCAGTACTTC
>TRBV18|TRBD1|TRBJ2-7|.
CASSPPGQGYEQYF
TGTGCCAGCTCACCACCGGGACAGGGCTACGAGCAGTACTTC
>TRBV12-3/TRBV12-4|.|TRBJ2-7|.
CASIMGPTGEQYF
TGTGCCAGCATAATGGGGCCGACAGGCGAGCAGTACTTC
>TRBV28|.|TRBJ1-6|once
CASLERDSPLHF
TGTGCCAGCCTAGAGAGAGATTCACCCCTCCACTTT